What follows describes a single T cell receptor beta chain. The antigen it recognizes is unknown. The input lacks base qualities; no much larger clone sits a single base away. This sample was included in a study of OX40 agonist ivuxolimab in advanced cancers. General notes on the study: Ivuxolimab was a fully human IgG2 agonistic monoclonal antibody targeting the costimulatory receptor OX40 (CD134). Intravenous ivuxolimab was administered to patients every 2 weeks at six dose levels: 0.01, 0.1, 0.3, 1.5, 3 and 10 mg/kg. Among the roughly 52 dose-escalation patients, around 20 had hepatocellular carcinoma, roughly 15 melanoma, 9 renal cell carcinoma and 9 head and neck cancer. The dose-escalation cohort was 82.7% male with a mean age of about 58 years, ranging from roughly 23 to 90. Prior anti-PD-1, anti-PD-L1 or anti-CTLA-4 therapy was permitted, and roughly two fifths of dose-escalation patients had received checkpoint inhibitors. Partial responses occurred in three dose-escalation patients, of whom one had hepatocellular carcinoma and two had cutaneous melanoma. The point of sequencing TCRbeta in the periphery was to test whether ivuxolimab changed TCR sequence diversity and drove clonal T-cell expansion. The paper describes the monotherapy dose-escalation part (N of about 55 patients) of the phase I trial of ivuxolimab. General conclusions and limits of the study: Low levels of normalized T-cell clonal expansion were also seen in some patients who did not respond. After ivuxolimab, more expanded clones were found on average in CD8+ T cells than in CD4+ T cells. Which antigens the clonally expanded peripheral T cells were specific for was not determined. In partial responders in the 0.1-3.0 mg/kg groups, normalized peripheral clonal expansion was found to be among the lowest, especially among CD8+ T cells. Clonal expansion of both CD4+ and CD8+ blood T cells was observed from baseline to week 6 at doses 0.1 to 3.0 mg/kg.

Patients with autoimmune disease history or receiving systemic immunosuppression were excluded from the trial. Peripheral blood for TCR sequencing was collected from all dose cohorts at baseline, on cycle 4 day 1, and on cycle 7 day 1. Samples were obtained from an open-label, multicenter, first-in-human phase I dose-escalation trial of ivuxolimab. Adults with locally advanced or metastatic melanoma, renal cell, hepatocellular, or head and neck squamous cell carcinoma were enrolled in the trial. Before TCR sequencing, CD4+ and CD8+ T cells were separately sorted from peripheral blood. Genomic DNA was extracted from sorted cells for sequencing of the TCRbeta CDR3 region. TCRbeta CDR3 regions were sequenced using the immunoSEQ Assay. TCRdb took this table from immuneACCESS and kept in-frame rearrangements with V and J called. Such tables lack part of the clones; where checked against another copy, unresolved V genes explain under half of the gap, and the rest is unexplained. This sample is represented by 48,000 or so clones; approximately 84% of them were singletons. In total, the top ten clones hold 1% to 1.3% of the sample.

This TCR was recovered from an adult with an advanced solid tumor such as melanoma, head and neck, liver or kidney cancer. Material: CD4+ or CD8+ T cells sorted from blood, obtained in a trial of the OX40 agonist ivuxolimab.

CDR3 protein: CASSFGATAGELFF. The base sequence is TGTGCCAGCAGCTTCGGAGCGACAGCCGGGGAGCTGTTTTTT. The sequence is built from TRBV11-3 and TRBJ2-2, with TRBD1 tentatively as D gene (5 bases match). V loses 3 bases, J loses 6 bases, and the germline ends lie 11 bases apart. The CDR3 contains 14 residues, cysteine and phenylalanine counted. CDR3 DNA only is kept here, 42 bases in frame from base 1. The germline V gene encodes CDR1 SGHNT and CDR2 YENEEA.